The next 21 T cell receptor beta chains were all read from a single sample in a study of shared clonotypes between healthy human individuals. Some clones are missing from TCRdb's copy, which holds only in-frame ones; the method was immunoSEQ multiplex PCR. The sample contains fewer than 650,000 clones, roughly four fifths of which appear only once. The sequenced material came from PBMCs. These TCRs come from a woman aged 40 to 49 in good health. Some clones in this sample may be carry-over from other donors' samples.

This clone was recorded once. The genes are TRBV21-1 and TRBJ2-7; the D call in the table, TRBD1, was not verified against the DNA. TRBV21-1 is a pseudogene locus. The CDR3 has 14 amino acids. CDR3 nucleotides: TGTGCCAGCAGCAAGGCAGGGGGTGTCTTCGAGCAGTACTTC. It yields the protein CASSKAGGVFEQYF.

The rearrangement uses TRBV25-1 and TRBJ2-1; D remains unclear. Germline lookup yields CDR1 MGHDK and CDR2 SYGVNS. This CDR3 contains 11 residues. The V and J ends lost 0 bases and 6 bases respectively, with 0 bases between them. For the CDR3, the DNA is TGTGCCAGCAGTGAATACAATGAGCAGTTCTTC. Translating gives CASSEYNEQFF. Filled out from reference TRBV25-1 and TRBJ2-1, the complete variable domain reads EADIYQTPRYLVIGTGKKITLECSQTMGHDKMYWYQQDPGMELHLIHYSYGVNSTEKGDLSSESTVSRIRTEHFPLTLESARPSHTSQYLCASSEYNEQFFGPGTRLTVL.

The chain combines TRBV25-1 with TRBJ2-2, with 14 nucleotides matching TRBD2. V dropped 4 bases and J dropped 4; count of bases not matched to a gene: 2. The CDR3 extends over 16 amino acids. CDR1 is MGHDK, CDR2 SYGVNS, per germline. CDR3 bases: TGTGCCAGCAGTGGGACTAGCGGGAGGTTCACCGGGGAGCTGTTTTTT. It specifies CASSGTSGRFTGELFF. Full variable domain (outside the CDR3, taken from reference TRBV25-1 and TRBJ2-2): EADIYQTPRYLVIGTGKKITLECSQTMGHDKMYWYQQDPGMELHLIHYSYGVNSTEKGDLSSESTVSRIRTEHFPLTLESARPSHTSQYLCASSGTSGRFTGELFFGEGSRLTVL.

This sequence joins TRBV7-2 and TRBJ1-2, with D possibly being TRBD1 (5 bases). This CDR3 spans 16 amino acids. CDR1 and CDR2 (germline): SGHTA, FQGNSA. V lost 5 bases to trimming and J lost 4 bases, with 20 bases between them. The CDR3 loop is CASSQRWGSVGYGYTF. In DNA, the CDR3 is TGTGCCAGCAGCCAGAGGTGGGGGTCGGTCGGCTATGGCTACACCTTC. Full variable domain (rest looked up from reference TRBV7-2 and TRBJ1-2): GAGVSQSPSNKVTEKGKDVELRCDPISGHTALYWYRQSLGQGLEFLIYFQGNSAPDKSGLPSDRFSAERTGGSVSTLTIQRTQQEDSAVYLCASSQRWGSVGYGYTFGSGTRLTVV.

The chain couples TRBV18 to TRBJ2-5; D not certain. The germline gives CDR1 KGHSH, CDR2 LQKENI. This CDR3 is built from 14 residues. V lost 2 bases to trimming and J lost 5 bases, with 12 bases between them. The CDR3: CASSPSRLEETQYF. The CDR3 nucleotides read TGTGCCAGCTCACCATCGCGCCTCGAGGAGACCCAGTACTTC.

The rearrangement joins TRBV5-1 to TRBJ2-7, with 8 bases fitting TRBD1. V was clipped by 4 bases and J by 3 bases; unmatched bases: 6. Germline V gene sequence: CDR1 SGHRS, CDR2 YFSETQ. The CDR3 contains 14 residues. The CDR3 loop reads CASSLRTGNYEQYF. The CDR3 nucleotides are TGCGCCAGCAGCCTACGGACAGGGAACTACGAGCAGTACTTC.

Concerning this clone itself: Other DNA sequences in the sample encode the same CDR3. V is TRBV30 and J is TRBJ2-7, with D possibly matching TRBD2 (5 bases). The CDR3 covers 11 residues. V was clipped by 3 bases and J by 2 bases, with 5 bases between them. The germline V gene encodes CDR1 GTSNPN and CDR2 SVGIG (reference sequence). The CDR3, as DNA: TGTGCCTGGAGCGGGACCTACGAGCAGTACTTC. It is translated as CAWSGTYEQYF.

As for this clone: Only one base separates this from a far larger clonotype, so it likely reflects a read error. The V gene is TRBV30, the J gene TRBJ2-2; tentatively, D is TRBD2 (6 bases). Germline values: CDR1 GTSNPN, CDR2 SVGIG (reference sequence). This CDR3 comprises 15 residues. Trimming took 0 bases from V and 7 from J, leaving 15 bases between them. CDR3 sequence (DNA): TGTGCCTGGAGTGTTCAGGGCAGGGAGGACGGGGAGCTGTTTTTT. Translating gives CAWSVQGREDGELFF.

The V and J genes are TRBV6-5 and TRBJ1-5; tentative D call: TRBD1 (5 bases). V was cut by 4 bases and J by 4 bases, with 11 bases left in between. CDR1 is MNHEY, CDR2 SVGAGI, per germline. The CDR3 spans 14 residues. In nucleotides, the CDR3 is TGTGCCAGCAGTTCGGGACCGAGAAATCAGCCCCAGCATTTT. It encodes CASSSGPRNQPQHF.

This chain links TRBV7-2 with TRBJ2-4, with TRBD2 identical over 13 bases. The CDR3 sequence is 19 residues long. J was trimmed by 0 bases and V by 5 bases; bases with no gene match: 10. Germline V gene lookup returns CDR1 SGHTA and CDR2 FQGNSA. The CDR3 here is CASSRPGLAGSIAKNIQYF. The CDR3 nucleotides are TGTGCCAGCAGCAGACCGGGACTAGCGGGATCTATAGCCAAAAACATTCAGTACTTC.

The gene calls are TRBV5-1 and TRBJ1-1; D unresolved. The V gene lost 0 bases and the J gene lost 3 bases, with 9 bases spanning the gap. Germline V gene data show CDR1 as SGHRS and CDR2 as YFSETQ. The CDR3 has 14 residues. For the CDR3, the DNA is TGCGCCAGCAGCTTGGGAGCTGTAGACACTGAAGCTTTCTTT. This codes for CASSLGAVDTEAFF.

This clone was seen a few times. The chain recombines TRBV28 with TRBJ1-5; 7 positions match TRBD1. The CDR3 has 14 amino acids. Losses at the gene ends were 5 bases for V and 5 bases for J; bases not matched to a gene: 6. Germline loops: CDR1 MDHEN, CDR2 SYDVKM. CDR3: CASSPPGGHQPQHF. CDR3 coding DNA: TGTGCCAGCAGTCCCCCAGGGGGGCATCAGCCCCAGCATTTT.

This sequence joins TRBV7-9 and TRBJ2-5, with TRBD2 matching 9 bases. The end of the DNA fits TRBJ2-7 better, so the J call may be wrong. Germline V gene sequence: CDR1 SEHNR, CDR2 FQNEAQ (reference sequence). The CDR3 consists of 16 residues. The CDR3: CASSLVGLAGPYEQYF. For the CDR3, the DNA is TGTGCCAGCAGCTTAGTGGGGCTAGCGGGACCCTACGAGCAGTACTTC.

CDR3 in amino acids: CASSPWPGELFF. CDR3 nucleotides: TGTGCCAGCAGCCCCTGGCCCGGGGAGCTGTTTTTT. The genes are TRBV9 and TRBJ2-2, with D hard to call. From germline, CDR1 is SGDLS and CDR2 YYNGEE. The CDR3 extends over 12 amino acids. V lost 4 bases and J 6 bases, leaving 7 bases between the germline ends.

The chain employs TRBV29-1 and TRBJ2-1; TRBD2 agrees at 12 bases. This CDR3 comprises 16 residues. CDR1 and CDR2 (germline): SQVTM, ANQGSEA. With 3 bases clipped from V and 3 bases from J, the junction kept 6 bases outside the gene matches. The CDR3 region has the DNA TGCAGCGTTGAGACTAGCGGGAGAGGGGGCTACAATGAGCAGTTCTTC. Its protein is CSVETSGRGGYNEQFF.

The chain recombines TRBV19 with TRBJ2-1, with a possible D match to TRBD2 (6 bases). The length of the CDR3 is 14 residues. Trimming removed 4 bases from V and 5 bases from J, with 12 bases in between. Per germline, CDR1 LNHDA and CDR2 SQIVND (reference sequence). CDR3 sequence reads: CASSKTSYDNEQFF. The CDR3 DNA reads as TGTGCCAGTAGTAAGACTAGTTACGACAATGAGCAGTTCTTC. The full variable domain, completed using reference TRBV19 and TRBJ2-1, is DGGITQSPKYLFRKEGQNVTLSCEQNLNHDAMYWYRQDPGQGLRLIYYSQIVNDFQKGDIAEGYSVSREKKESFPLTVTSAQKNPTAFYLCASSKTSYDNEQFFGPGTRLTVL.

The chain is built from TRBV25-1 and TRBJ1-1; D is uncertain. V lost 3 bases, J lost 1 base, and 6 bases lay in between. The CDR3 sequence is 13 residues long. Germline CDR1 reads MGHDK; CDR2 reads SYGVNS. This chain's CDR3 is CASSDFGNTEAFF. The CDR3 DNA reads TGTGCCAGCAGTGACTTTGGGAACACTGAAGCTTTCTTT. Full variable domain (missing parts from reference TRBV25-1 and TRBJ1-1): EADIYQTPRYLVIGTGKKITLECSQTMGHDKMYWYQQDPGMELHLIHYSYGVNSTEKGDLSSESTVSRIRTEHFPLTLESARPSHTSQYLCASSDFGNTEAFFGQGTRLTVV.

In this sample, this clone turned up many times. The chain is built from TRBV5-4 and TRBJ1-2; D is unclear. V shed 5 bases and J shed 8 bases, with 16 bases lying between them. The CDR3 length is 13 residues. The germline gives CDR1 SGHNT, CDR2 YYREEE (reference sequence). CDR3 protein: CASRPMGSRGYTF. CDR3 in DNA: TGTGCCAGCAGACCTATGGGGTCCAGAGGCTACACCTTC.

The genes are TRBV28 and TRBJ1-1; 7 nucleotides match TRBD1. CDR3 length equals 15 residues. With V trimmed by 1 base and J by 5 bases, 7 bases remained unmatched. From germline, CDR1 is MDHEN and CDR2 SYDVKM. The CDR3 sequence: CASSLSSQGVTEAFF. The CDR3 DNA is TGTGCCAGCAGTTTATCGTCCCAGGGGGTTACTGAAGCTTTCTTT.

This clone has just a few counts. This chain links TRBV19 with TRBJ2-2; 10 nucleotides line up with TRBD2. CDR1 and CDR2 from the germline V gene are LNHDA and SQIVND (reference sequence). The CDR3 spans 16 residues. Trimming at V came to 5 bases and at J to 5 bases, leaving 8 bases not matched to a gene. CDR3 sequence reads: CASSSWIAGGTGELFF. The CDR3 nucleotides are TGTGCCAGTAGTTCCTGGATAGCGGGAGGAACCGGGGAGCTGTTTTTT.

This clone was observed a single time. The CDR3 region is CASSLSTGGSGGDGYTF. The CDR3 nucleotides read TGTGCCAGCAGCCTGTCGACAGGGGGATCAGGGGGCGATGGCTACACCTTC. The chain joins TRBV7-2 to TRBJ1-2; 9 bases are a match to TRBD1. The CDR3 extends over 17 amino acids. Per germline, CDR1 SGHTA and CDR2 FQGNSA. V shed 5 bases, J shed 6 bases, and the junction held 16 bases outside the gene matches.